The rows below give T cell receptor beta chains drawn from one sample of a study of cytomegalovirus exposure and HLA in healthy donors. Clones were read by immunoSEQ multiplex PCR, and TCRdb kept only the in-frame ones, dropping some. This table holds more than 95,000 clones, around 61% found once. The sequenced material came from PBMCs. These receptors were obtained from a woman between 50 and 59 years old in good health and CMV-seronegative. CDR3s include the opening cysteine and the closing phenylalanine or tryptophan. The D gene is left open where the match is weak. Clone sizes are given selectively: once, few, many, or a class where the clone is expanded.

j_call clone_size v_call cdr3_length d_call cdr3_aa cdr3_nt
TRBJ2-2 - TRBV7-2 19 TRBD2 CASSSLTSGRGLATGELFF TGTGCCAGCAGCTCCCTGACTAGCGGGAGAGGTTTGGCCACCGGGGAGCTGTTTTTT
TRBJ2-1 few TRBV25-1 14 TRBD1 CASRGTGQYNEQFF TGTGCCAGCAGGGGGACAGGGCAGTACAATGAGCAGTTCTTC
TRBJ1-6 - TRBV7-9 15 - CASSTNRGWNSPLHF TGTGCCAGCAGCACGAATAGGGGGTGGAATTCACCCCTCCACTTT
TRBJ2-3 - TRBV11-2 17 TRBD2 CASSLELAGGRTDTQYF TGTGCCAGCAGCTTAGAACTAGCGGGAGGAAGAACAGATACGCAGTATTTT
TRBJ1-1 once TRBV30 12 - CAWDRFGTEAFF TGTGCCTGGGACAGGTTCGGGACTGAAGCTTTCTTT
TRBJ2-1 - TRBV4-3 13 TRBD2 CASSQDSREGPLF TGCGCCAGCAGCCAAGATTCGCGGGAGGGCCCACTCTTC
TRBJ2-7 - TRBV5-6 13 - CASSLKGSYEQYF TGTGCCAGCAGCTTGAAGGGGTCCTACGAGCAGTACTTC
TRBJ1-4 - TRBV19 14 - CASSTHGTNEKLFF TGTGCCAGTAGTACCCACGGGACAAATGAAAAACTGTTTTTT
TRBJ2-7 - TRBV18 13 - CASSPGELYEQYF TGTGCCAGCTCACCCGGAGAGCTCTACGAGCAGTACTTC
TRBJ2-7 - TRBV4-2 16 - CASSQDRRAHPYEQYF TGTGCCAGCAGCCAAGATCGCAGGGCCCACCCCTACGAGCAGTACTTC
TRBJ1-2 - TRBV29-1 12 - CSVTFSNYGYTF TGCAGCGTAACTTTTTCTAACTATGGCTACACCTTC
TRBJ2-3 - TRBV27 15 - CASSLWLGTYYTQYF TGTGCCAGCAGTTTATGGCTAGGGACTTACTATACGCAGTATTTT
TRBJ1-1 - TRBV5-1 15 - CASSRGNSATSEAFF TGCGCCAGCAGCCGGGGGAACAGCGCCACATCTGAAGCTTTCTTT
TRBJ2-4 - TRBV23-1 17 - CASSQTTRVFDKNIQYF TGCGCCAGCAGTCAGACGACCAGGGTATTTGACAAAAACATTCAGTACTTC
TRBJ1-3 once TRBV19 13 - CASSNGSGNTIYF TGTGCCAGTAGCAACGGTTCTGGAAACACCATATATTTT
TRBJ2-1 - TRBV5-6 15 - CASSRLTRVDNEQFF TGTGCCAGCAGCCGTCTCACTAGGGTTGACAATGAGCAGTTCTTC
TRBJ2-2 - TRBV2 14 - CASSDLLGTGELFF TGTGCCAGCAGTGATCTACTAGGTACCGGGGAGCTGTTTTTT
TRBJ1-4 - TRBV7-9 14 TRBD1 CASSYGQGNEKLFF TGTGCCAGCAGCTACGGACAGGGAAATGAAAAACTGTTTTTT
TRBJ2-3 - TRBV5-1 15 - CASSSNGDLTDTQYF TGCGCCAGCAGCTCCAACGGGGACTTGACAGATACGCAGTATTTT
TRBJ2-3 few TRBV29-1 15 TRBD2 CSVEGQRGGTDTQYF TGCAGCGTTGAGGGTCAGCGGGGGGGCACAGATACGCAGTATTTT
TRBJ2-2 - TRBV5-4 16 TRBD1 CASSLGGQGAPGELFF TGTGCCAGCAGCTTGGGTGGACAGGGGGCGCCCGGGGAGCTGTTTTTT
TRBJ1-1 - TRBV29-1 14 - CSVEGSGIRTEAFF TGCAGCGTTGAAGGTTCGGGGATAAGGACTGAAGCTTTCTTT
TRBJ2-7 - TRBV6-1 14 TRBD2 CASSEILAGGEQYF TGTGCCAGCAGTGAAATACTAGCGGGGGGTGAGCAGTACTTC
TRBJ2-7 - TRBV5-4 16 TRBD1 CASSLARDRVLYEQYF TGTGCCAGCAGCTTGGCACGGGACAGGGTACTCTACGAGCAGTACTTC
TRBJ2-1 - TRBV6-6 11 - CMAGSYNEQFF TGCATGGCGGGTTCCTACAATGAGCAGTTCTTC
TRBJ1-1 - TRBV19 13 - CASSFGSSTEAFF TGTGCCAGTAGTTTCGGGTCAAGTACTGAAGCTTTCTTT
TRBJ2-1 - TRBV4-1 15 TRBD1 CASSQPGTGGNEQFF TGCGCCAGCAGCCAGCCCGGGACAGGGGGGAATGAGCAGTTCTTC
TRBJ1-5 - TRBV7-6 13 TRBD1 CASAGQANQPQHF TGTGCCAGCGCCGGACAGGCGAATCAGCCCCAGCATTTT
TRBJ2-2 - TRBV7-9 14 TRBD1 CASRRTGTTGELFF TGTGCCAGCAGACGGACAGGGACCACCGGGGAGCTGTTTTTT
TRBJ2-7 - TRBV18 16 - CASSPPLTPKPYEQYF TGTGCCAGCTCACCCCCACTAACACCTAAACCCTACGAGCAGTACTTC
TRBJ2-2 once TRBV19 19 - CASSFTTPGLARNTGELFF TGTGCCAGTAGTTTTACTACCCCTGGTCTAGCGAGGAACACCGGGGAGCTGTTTTTT
TRBJ2-7 few TRBV7-2 16 TRBD2 CASSLNRREGLYEQYF TGTGCCAGCAGCTTAAACCGGCGGGAGGGCCTTTACGAGCAGTACTTC